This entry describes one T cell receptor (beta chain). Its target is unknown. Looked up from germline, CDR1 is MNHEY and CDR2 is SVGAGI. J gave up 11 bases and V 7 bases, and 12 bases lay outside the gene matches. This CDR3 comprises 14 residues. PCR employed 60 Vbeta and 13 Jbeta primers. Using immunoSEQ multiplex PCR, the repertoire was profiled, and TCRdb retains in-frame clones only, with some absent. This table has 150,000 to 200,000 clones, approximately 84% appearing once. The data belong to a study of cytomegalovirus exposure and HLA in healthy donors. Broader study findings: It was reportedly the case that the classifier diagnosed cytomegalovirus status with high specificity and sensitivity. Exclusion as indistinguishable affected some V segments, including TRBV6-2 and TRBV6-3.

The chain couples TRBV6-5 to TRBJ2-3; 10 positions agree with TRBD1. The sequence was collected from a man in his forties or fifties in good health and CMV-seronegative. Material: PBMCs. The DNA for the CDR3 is TGTGCCAGCAAGAGGGACAGGGGCCCCGAGGTGCAGTATTTT. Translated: CASKRDRGPEVQYF.